This T cell receptor beta chain was profiled in a study of blood T cells in healthy people across ages. PCR was performed a second time for about 6 to 11 cycles using a sample-barcoded 5' primer and a J-beta primer mix. Every sample returned 3 million or more CDR3-containing paired-end reads. TCRdb reprocessed the 5' RACE reads with MiXCR, giving one entry per CDR3 protein. The repertoire has 1,500,000 or so distinct CDR3 sequences, approximately 63% of them found once; the top ten carry about 6.3%. Turning to this clonotype: The antigen remains undetermined.

The germline CDR1 and CDR2 sequences are LGHDT and YNNKEL (reference sequence). The V and J ends lost 6 bases and 3 bases respectively, with 12 bases between them. The CDR3 length is 13 residues. Study-level findings and limits: Across samples, TCR beta diversity tracked strongly with naive T cell percentage. There were more naive CD4+ cells and higher diversity in long-lived donors than in aged donors.

The chain joins TRBV3-1 to TRBJ2-7, with a tentative D call TRBD2 (6 bases). The sequenced material came from blood. The source is a man between 18 and 35 years old in good health. The CDR3 here is CASRDGSNYEQYF. The CDR3 DNA reads TGTGCCAGCAGAGACGGGAGTAACTACGAGCAGTACTTC.